This record covers a single T cell receptor beta chain. The data derive from a study of blood T cell repertoires in COVID-19. Across the whole study: Some COVID-19 samples were acute and others convalescent; all came from the United States, Italy and Spain.

The CDR3 spans 15 residues. Germline assignment: CDR1 MNHEY and CDR2 SMNVEV (reference sequence). V was pared by 4 bases and J by 7 bases, with 6 bases of the junction left unmatched. Per the original data handling: Reference gene primer amplification gave estimated nucleated cell counts. Sequencing was performed with immunoSEQ multiplex PCR; in TCRdb, only in-frame clones are kept and a portion is missing. V and J calls and clone size are those listed in that table; D and trimming were worked out from the DNA. Here the sample spans roughly 15,000 clones, about 85% being singletons. This TCR was sampled from a human donor in a cohort sampled during active COVID-19. Sequencing used peripheral blood. The chain carries TRBV27 and TRBJ2-1; 11 bases line up with TRBD2. The CDR3 DNA sequence: TGTGCCAGCAGTTCATTAGCGGGAGGGGTTAATGAGCAGTTCTTC. Residues: CASSSLAGGVNEQFF.